These 31 T cell receptor delta chains share one sample of origin, sequenced in a study of Vδ1+ human thymocytes. Study results and caveats: Thymic TRG and TRD repertoires appeared highly polyclonal.

The template was reverse-transcribed extracted RNA. CDR3 amplicons came from multiplex PCR with pooled V-gene forward and constant-region reverse primers. TCRdb re-called the multiplex PCR reads using CATT. The sample yields some 54,000 delta-chain clones, less than 20% seen once. No antigens are known for them. The specimen was Vdelta1+ gamma-delta thymocytes from the thymus. Subset described: FACS-sorted CD3+ TCRalphabeta- TCRVdelta1+ TCRVdelta2- thymocytes. These receptor sequences come from a boy younger than two who had congenital heart surgery.

By proportion, this clone is medium-sized. The chain has TRDV2 and TRDJ1, with D maybe TRDD3 (6 bases). Trimming removed 2 bases at V and 0 bases at J, with 12 bases between. From germline, CDR1 is GEAIGNYY and CDR2 EKD. The CDR3 length is 15 residues. The CDR3 DNA is TGTGCCTGTGACAGCGCGGGGGAATACACCGATAAACTCATCTTT. Protein sequence: CACDSAGEYTDKLIF.

Turning to this clone: The junction does not match germline at one end; this may be a read error. The chain is built from TRDV1 and TRDJ1, with unresolved D. The CDR3 is 16 amino acids. CDR1 and CDR2 from the germline V gene are TSWWSYY and QGS. The CDR3 DNA follows: TGTGCTCTTGGGGAGCTGGCTCCCGTCAACACCGATAAACACATCTTT. This codes for CALGELAPVNTDKHIF.

This clone appeared many times. The J gene is TRDJ1, the V gene TRDV2, with TRDD3 matching 11 bases. Per germline, CDR1 GEAIGNYY and CDR2 EKD. With 5 bases clipped from V and 3 bases from J, the junction kept 4 bases outside the gene matches. There are 14 residues in the CDR3. CDR3: CACVPGGYSDKLIF. CDR3 bases: TGTGCCTGTGTCCCTGGGGGATACTCCGATAAACTCATCTTT.

The genes are TRDV1 and TRDJ1; TRDD3 matches at 7 bases. The CDR3 totals 19 residues. V lost 5 bases to trimming and J lost 0 bases; unmatched junction nucleotides: 18. In germline, CDR1 is TSWWSYY, CDR2 QGS. In DNA form, the CDR3 reads TGTGCTCTTGGGCCGATTCCCTCTCGCCCTGGGGGGTACACCGATAAACTCATCTTT. Translated: CALGPIPSRPGGYTDKLIF.

The chain recombines TRDV1 with TRDJ1; 12 bases match TRDD3. The CDR3 consists of 22 residues. Germline trimming cut 0 bases from V and 0 bases from J; bases unmatched to any gene: 17. The V gene's germline CDR1 is TSWWSYY and CDR2 QGS. DNA for the CDR3: TGTGCTCTTGGGGAACTCCCGTACTGGGGGATACCTCAGAACTTGTACACCGATAAACTCATCTTT. The encoded protein is CALGELPYWGIPQNLYTDKLIF.

The chain couples TRDV1 to TRDJ1; D perhaps matches TRDD3 (5 bases). Germline CDR1 TSWWSYY, CDR2 QGS. Deletions cut 5 bases from V and 5 bases from J, with 21 bases between. This CDR3 region has 16 residues. The CDR3 reads CALGPQPLRGVDKLIF. The CDR3 region has the DNA TGTGCTCTTGGGCCCCAGCCTCTTCGGGGGGTTGATAAACTCATCTTT.

The chain combines TRDV1 with TRDJ1; the D gene is possibly TRDD3 (6 bases). From germline, CDR1 is TSWWSYY and CDR2 QGS. V was shortened by 1 base and J by 0 bases, with 21 bases between the two germline ends. The CDR3 runs to 19 residues. Here the CDR3 DNA reads TGTGCTCTTGGGGAACAAGCGATGCTAAGGGGGACGCACACCGATAAACTCATCTTT. It specifies CALGEQAMLRGTHTDKLIF.

This clone was observed a handful of times. This chain joins TRDV1 and TRDJ1; 8 bases are shared with TRDD3. The CDR3 is made up of 17 amino acids. Germline V gene lookup returns CDR1 TSWWSYY and CDR2 QGS. Trimming removed 4 bases from V and 6 bases from J; junction bases left unmatched: 16. The CDR3 spells CALGALRLGDHTNKLIF. The CDR3, as DNA: TGTGCTCTTGGGGCCCTACGGCTGGGGGACCACACTAATAAACTCATCTTT.

This chain links TRAV29/DV5 with TRDJ1, with D hard to call. This CDR3 region has 18 residues. Per germline, CDR1 NSMFDY and CDR2 ISSIKDK. V dropped 7 bases and J dropped 0 bases, with 28 bases sitting between them. CDR3 residues: CAPKPGERLGTYTDKLIF. CDR3 DNA: TGTGCACCAAAACCCGGCGAACGGTTAGGGACGTACACCGATAAACTCATCTTT. Using reference TRAV29/DV5 and TRDJ1 for the parts outside the CDR3, the full variable domain is DQQVKQNSPSLSVQEGRISILNCDYTNSMFDYFLWYKKYPAEGPTFLISISSIKDKNEDGRFTVFLNKSAKHLSLHIVPSQPGDSAVYFCAPKPGERLGTYTDKLIFGKGTRVTVEP.

This clone appeared a few times. The J gene is TRDJ1, the V gene TRDV1, with 9 nucleotides matching TRDD3. The V gene end was trimmed by 3 bases and the J gene end by 8 bases; junction bases not matched to a gene: 22. Germline assignment: CDR1 TSWWSYY and CDR2 QGS. This CDR3 has 19 residues. The CDR3: CALGELAGGFLLNQDKLIF. CDR3 nucleotide sequence: TGTGCTCTTGGGGAGCTGGCTGGGGGATTTCTACTAAACCAGGACAAACTCATCTTT.

The V call is TRDV1, the J call TRDJ1, with D possibly being TRDD3 (5 bases). V was cut by 3 bases and J by 4 bases, with 12 bases left in between. The CDR3 has 14 residues. The germline V gene has CDR1 TSWWSYY and CDR2 QGS. This chain's CDR3 is CALGETRLGDKLIF. The CDR3 DNA follows: TGTGCTCTTGGGGAGACGCGTCTGGGCGATAAACTCATCTTT.

This chain links TRDV1 with TRDJ1; perhaps TRDD3 as D (6 bases). There are 20 residues in the CDR3. Looked up from germline, CDR1 is TSWWSYY and CDR2 is QGS. Trimming removed 0 bases from V and 8 bases from J, with 31 bases in between. In DNA form, the CDR3 reads TGTGCTCTTGGGGAACTCCGCCTCTACGCCATCCTAGATCGAGGGATAAAACTCATCTTT. Translation: CALGELRLYAILDRGIKLIF.

This chain uses TRDV1 with TRDJ1; 9 bases match TRDD3. CDR1 is TSWWSYY and CDR2 is QGS in the germline V gene. The ends lost 5 bases at V and 1 base at J; junction bases unmatched: 17. The CDR3 runs to 19 residues. The CDR3 loop is CALGPHIRAYWGTTDKLIF. The CDR3 DNA is TGTGCTCTTGGGCCCCATATCAGGGCGTACTGGGGGACCACCGATAAACTCATCTTT.

The chain combines TRDV1 with TRDJ1; D is unclear. The ends were cut back, 0 bases at V and 1 base at J, with 6 bases in the middle. This CDR3 is built from 14 residues. Germline lookup yields CDR1 TSWWSYY and CDR2 QGS. The CDR3 loop reads CALGELVGTDKLIF. CDR3 nucleotide sequence: TGTGCTCTTGGGGAACTAGTAGGCACCGATAAACTCATCTTT.

The J gene is TRDJ1, the V gene TRDV1; 8 bases fit TRDD2. The J segment lost 3 bases and the V segment lost 4 bases, leaving 19 bases of the junction unmatched. The CDR3 loop spans 19 amino acids. Germline values: CDR1 TSWWSYY, CDR2 QGS. CDR3 in DNA: TGTGCTCTTGGGGGATCGCTTCCTACGACCCTGTCGGGGCCCGATAAACTCATCTTT. It codes for CALGGSLPTTLSGPDKLIF.

This clone was found a few times. The rearrangement uses TRDV1 and TRDJ1; TRDD2 aligns across 8 bases. CDR3 size: 24 residues. V shed 3 bases and J 1 base; nucleotides not matched to a gene: 31. From germline, CDR1 is TSWWSYY and CDR2 QGS. The CDR3 region has the DNA TGTGCTCTTGGGGATAACCTTCCTAAGGAATGGGGAGGGGGGCTTCTTACTGGCACCGATAAACTCATCTTT. This translates into CALGDNLPKEWGGGLLTGTDKLIF.

To note about this clone: This may come from a read error, since a much larger clone is one base off. Other DNA sequences of this sample code for an identical CDR3. The V and J genes are TRDV2 and TRDJ1, with 7 bases lining up with TRDD3. This CDR3 has 19 amino acids. Germline assignment: CDR1 GEAIGNYY and CDR2 EKD. After removal of 3 bases from V and 1 base from J, the junction contained 19 bases not matched to a gene. CDR3 coding DNA: TGTGCCTGTGACCCCGAGGTATTGGGGGACCCAAAGGTCACCGATAAACTCATCTTT. Protein product: CACDPEVLGDPKVTDKLIF.

Concerning this clone: One end of the junction does not line up with germline, which may come from a read error. This chain joins TRDV2 and TRDJ1, with 9 bases that match TRDD3. The CDR3 sequence is 17 residues long. In germline, CDR1 is GEAIGNYY, CDR2 EKD. CDR3 nucleotides: TGTGCCTGTGACACCCCACACTTGGGGGATAAAGAGAATAAACCCATCTTT. Amino acids: CACDTPHLGDKENKPIF.

The rearrangement links TRDV1 to TRDJ1, with 7 nucleotides matching TRDD3. With V trimmed by 5 bases and J by 3 bases, 12 bases remained unmatched. This CDR3 comprises 16 residues. Germline assignment: CDR1 TSWWSYY and CDR2 QGS. The CDR3 region has the DNA TGTGCTCTTGGGACCTCTCCCGGGGGATTGTCCGATAAACTCATCTTT. It codes for CALGTSPGGLSDKLIF.

J is TRDJ1 and V is TRDV1; 10 nucleotides agree with TRDD3. J was trimmed by 1 base and V by 2 bases; bases with no gene match: 16. The germline CDR1 and CDR2 sequences are TSWWSYY and QGS. The CDR3 has 20 residues. CDR3 loop: CALGEGSYWGIGAGTDKLIF. Written as DNA, the CDR3 is TGTGCTCTTGGGGAAGGATCTTACTGGGGGATTGGCGCGGGCACCGATAAACTCATCTTT.

This chain links TRDV1 with TRDJ1; 10 bases are a match to TRDD3. Unmatched junction bases numbered 22, after V lost 2 bases and J lost 7 bases. This CDR3 has 20 amino acids. Germline-derived CDR1 and CDR2 are TSWWSYY and QGS. CDR3 sequence: CALGERSRLGGYGPTVKLIF. CDR3 DNA sequence: TGTGCTCTTGGGGAAAGGTCTCGACTGGGGGGATACGGGCCCACAGTTAAACTCATCTTT.

In its sample, this clone was seen a few times. The rearrangement joins TRDV2 to TRDJ1; D is ambiguous. The CDR3 length is 12 residues. CDR1 GEAIGNYY and CDR2 EKD come from the germline V gene. V dropped 1 base and J dropped 4 bases, with 6 bases sitting between them. This CDR3 reads CACDTGNDKLIF. CDR3 coding DNA: TGTGCCTGTGACACGGGAAACGATAAACTCATCTTT.

V gene TRDV1 combines with J gene TRDJ1; 9 nucleotides align to TRDD3. In germline, CDR1 is TSWWSYY, CDR2 QGS. The CDR3 is 21 amino acids. V dropped 5 bases and J dropped 2; count of bases not matched to a gene: 24. CDR3 in amino acids: CALGLGIPFTGGNTQTDKLIF. DNA for the CDR3: TGTGCTCTTGGGCTCGGCATTCCCTTCACTGGGGGAAATACCCAGACCGATAAACTCATCTTT.

This clone was detected a few times. V and J are TRAV29/DV5 and TRDJ1; 11 bases map to TRDD3. Losses at the gene ends were 1 base for V and 1 base for J; bases not matched to a gene: 12. This CDR3 region has 18 residues. Germline assignment: CDR1 NSMFDY and CDR2 ISSIKDK. The CDR3 spells CAASLVPSGGYFTDKLIF. In nucleotides, the CDR3 is TGTGCAGCAAGCCTGGTTCCATCTGGGGGATACTTCACCGATAAACTCATCTTT.

The V gene is TRDV1, the J gene TRDJ1, with no clear D. Per germline, CDR1 TSWWSYY and CDR2 QGS. The CDR3 sequence is 17 residues long. The V end was cut by 0 bases, the J end by 1 base, with 15 bases between. The CDR3 DNA reads TGTGCTCTTGGGGAACTAGGCCTAACCTCTGCCACCGATAAACTCATCTTT. It encodes CALGELGLTSATDKLIF.

The genes are TRDV1 and TRDJ1; no firm D call. CDR3 length: 13 amino acids. The ends were cut back, 0 bases at V and 5 bases at J, with 7 bases in the middle. Germline CDR1 reads TSWWSYY; CDR2 reads QGS. The CDR3 region is CALGELPVDKLIF. The CDR3 region has the DNA TGTGCTCTTGGGGAACTTCCCGTAGATAAACTCATCTTT.

This clone was recorded a few times. The J gene is TRDJ1, the V gene TRDV1; 9 bases match TRDD3. The ends lost 2 bases at V and 2 bases at J; junction bases unmatched: 15. Germline V gene data show CDR1 as TSWWSYY and CDR2 as QGS. CDR3 length equals 19 residues. The CDR3 is CALGEYTRPWGIITDKLIF. DNA of the CDR3: TGTGCTCTTGGGGAATATACCCGACCTTGGGGGATAATAACCGATAAACTCATCTTT.

This clone was recorded a few times. The chain joins TRDV1 to TRDJ1; TRDD3 agrees at 11 bases. V lost 1 base and J lost 8; bases outside the gene matches: 12. The CDR3 consists of 17 residues. The germline V gene has CDR1 TSWWSYY and CDR2 QGS. CDR3 nucleotide sequence: TGTGCTCTTGGGGAACCCGTCCACGTACTGGGGGATAGGAAACTCATCTTT. Translating gives CALGEPVHVLGDRKLIF.

This clone was seen a few times. V and J are TRDV1 and TRDJ1; 8 nucleotides match TRDD3. V shed 5 bases and J 1 base; nucleotides not matched to a gene: 21. Germline CDR1 is TSWWSYY and CDR2 is QGS. The CDR3 has 20 residues. Here the CDR3 DNA reads TGTGCTCTTGGGAGCCCCGCCGAGTACTGGGGGCCCATGATCACCGATAAACTCATCTTT. Translating it yields CALGSPAEYWGPMITDKLIF.

About this clone: Other nucleotide sequences from this sample produce the same CDR3. V gene TRDV2 combines with J gene TRDJ1, with TRDD3 as a possible D gene (5 bases). Germline V gene sequence: CDR1 GEAIGNYY, CDR2 EKD. V was shortened by 5 bases and J by 0 bases, with 15 bases between the two germline ends. The CDR3 runs 15 residues. CDR3 region: CACGDTPLDTDKLIF. The CDR3 DNA reads as TGTGCCTGTGGTGATACCCCCCTGGACACCGATAAACTCATCTTT.

The rearrangement uses TRDV1 and TRDJ1, with 12 positions matching TRDD3. The CDR3 totals 19 residues. With 3 bases clipped from V and 2 bases from J, the junction kept 13 bases outside the gene matches. Looked up from germline, CDR1 is TSWWSYY and CDR2 is QGS. Here the CDR3 reads CALGDKLPYWGIPTDKLIF. CDR3 DNA sequence: TGTGCTCTTGGGGATAAACTTCCGTACTGGGGGATACCAACCGATAAACTCATCTTT.